Presented here are 15 T cell receptor beta chains from one specimen sequenced in a study of blood T cell repertoires in COVID-19. The repertoire was sequenced with immunoSEQ multiplex PCR; TCRdb's copy has only in-frame clones and lacks some. Here the sample spans over 200,000 clones, around 80% being singletons. Sequencing was performed on peripheral blood. Receptor source: a human donor in a cohort sampled during active COVID-19.

The rearrangement links TRBV4-3 to TRBJ2-7; TRBD1 matches 9 bases. This CDR3 spans 15 amino acids. CDR1 and CDR2 from the germline V gene are LGHNA and YSLEER. V dropped 3 bases and J dropped 4; count of bases not matched to a gene: 7. CDR3 sequence (DNA): TGCGCCAGCAGCCAGACAGGGGGGGGGCCATACGAGCAGTACTTC. Translating gives CASSQTGGGPYEQYF.

This chain uses TRBV3-1 (or the pseudogene TRBV3-2) with TRBJ2-1; a possible D gene is TRBD2 (6 bases). This CDR3 comprises 14 residues. The germline V gene encodes CDR1 LGHDT and CDR2 YNNKEL (reference sequence). V was shortened by 4 bases and J by 5 bases, with 12 bases between the two germline ends. The CDR3 loop reads CASSPGDSDNEQFF. The CDR3 coding sequence is TGTGCCAGCAGCCCCGGGGACTCAGACAATGAGCAGTTCTTC.

This clone has only one observation. The chain employs TRBV28 and TRBJ2-5; 7 bases fit TRBD2. Germline trimming cut 3 bases from V and 3 bases from J; bases unmatched to any gene: 1. The CDR3 extends over 13 amino acids. Germline loops: CDR1 MDHEN, CDR2 SYDVKM. In DNA, the CDR3 is TGTGCCAGCAGTTTGACTAGCAAAGAGACCCAGTACTTC. It specifies CASSLTSKETQYF.

The chain combines TRBV7-2 with TRBJ2-7, with D perhaps matching TRBD2 (5 bases). Deletions cut 4 bases from V and 2 bases from J, with 12 bases between. The CDR3 is 14 residues long. Germline values: CDR1 SGHTA, CDR2 FQGNSA. CDR3 in DNA: TGTGCCAGCAGCTCCCAGCGGACGGCCTACGAGCAGTACTTC. As protein: CASSSQRTAYEQYF.

J is TRBJ2-3 and V is TRBV15; 8 positions match TRBD2. CDR1 LNHNV and CDR2 YYDKDF come from the germline V gene (reference sequence). This CDR3 spans 15 amino acids. Trimming took 3 bases from V and 6 from J; bases not matched to a gene: 8. The CDR3 region is CATSRDGRALDTQYF. The CDR3 region has the DNA TGTGCCACCAGCAGGGACGGGAGGGCCTTGGATACGCAGTATTTT.

The chain has TRBV7-5 and TRBJ1-4; the DNA was not used to check the table's D call, TRBD1. TRBV7-5 is assigned pseudogene status. This CDR3 comprises 19 residues. The CDR3 loop is CARSPDRDRGEGGNEKLFF. The CDR3 coding sequence is TGTGCCAGAAGCCCCGACCGGGACAGGGGCGAAGGGGGAAATGAAAAACTGTTTTTT.

The V gene is TRBV7-9, the J gene TRBJ1-2; 7 bases are shared with TRBD1. The CDR3 totals 14 residues. CDR1 is SEHNR, CDR2 FQNEAQ, per germline (reference sequence). V shed 1 base, J shed 4 bases, and the junction held 3 bases outside the gene matches. As DNA, the CDR3 is TGTGCCAGCAGCTTAGAGGGGACAGTCTATGGCTACACCTTC. This gives the protein CASSLEGTVYGYTF.

J is TRBJ1-5 and V is TRBV28, with D unclear. Trimming took off 5 bases at V and 4 bases at J, with 6 bases between the two ends. The germline gives CDR1 MDHEN, CDR2 SYDVKM. The CDR3 extends over 12 amino acids. The CDR3 nucleotides are TGTGCCAGCAGTCTAGGTAATCAGCCCCAGCATTTT. Translating gives CASSLGNQPQHF.

The J gene is TRBJ2-2, the V gene TRBV10-3; D might be TRBD1 (6 bases). The germline gives CDR1 ENHRY, CDR2 SYGVKD. V was shortened by 5 bases and J by 3 bases, with 10 bases between the two germline ends. The CDR3 is 14 residues long. CDR3 loop: CAISKQGYTGELFF. In nucleotides, the CDR3 is TGTGCCATCAGTAAACAGGGATACACCGGGGAGCTGTTTTTT.

A remark on this clone: A junction boundary mismatches the germline segment, possibly from a read error. The chain is built from TRBV28 and TRBJ2-1; 11 positions match TRBD1. Germline CDR1 reads MDHEN; CDR2 reads SYDVKM. This CDR3 is built from 12 residues. The CDR3 DNA follows: TGCGCCACCCGGGACAGGGGGAGTGAGCAGTTCTTC. Its protein is CATRDRGSEQFF. Supplemented by reference TRBV28 and TRBJ2-1, the full variable domain reads DVKVTQSSRYLVKRTGEKVFLECVQDMDHENMFWYRQDPGLGLRLIYFSYDVKMKEKGDIPEGYSVSREKKERFSLILESASTNQTSMYLCATRDRGSEQFFGPGTRLTVL.

This clone has just a few counts. The chain is built from TRBV28 and TRBJ1-2; D remains ambiguous. There are 14 residues in the CDR3. Trimming stripped 6 bases from V and 13 bases from J, with 24 bases between. The V gene's germline CDR1 is MDHEN and CDR2 SYDVKM. The CDR3 nucleotides read TGTGCCAGCAGCGCTCTCCCAGCGGGCGGCGTTGGCACCTTC. Translating it yields CASSALPAGGVGTF.

DNA for the CDR3: TGTGCCAGCAGTTTCCAGGGGGGTAGCTACGAGCAGTACTTC. It is translated as CASSFQGGSYEQYF. The genes are TRBV27 and TRBJ2-7; perhaps TRBD1 as D (7 bases). Germline CDR1 and CDR2: MNHEY and SMNVEV (reference sequence). The CDR3 spans 14 residues. Trimming took off 3 bases at V and 3 bases at J, with 12 bases between the two ends.

This clone was observed a handful of times. This chain joins TRBV7-2 and TRBJ1-1, with TRBD1 identical over 7 bases. Looked up from germline, CDR1 is SGHTA and CDR2 is FQGNSA. This CDR3 is built from 15 residues. The ends lost 2 bases at V and 4 bases at J; junction bases unmatched: 7. The CDR3 DNA reads as TGTGCCAGCAGCTTAACAGGGGAGGCGACCACTGAAGCTTTCTTT. Protein sequence: CASSLTGEATTEAFF.

This chain links TRBV6-2 or TRBV6-3 with TRBJ1-2; D gene unclear. Between the trimmed V and J ends, which lost 2 bases and 2 bases, there was a span of 9 bases. The CDR3 loop spans 14 amino acids. Germline V gives CDR1 MNHEY, CDR2 SVGEGT. The CDR3 bases are TGTGCCAGCAGTTACCGTGATCGGAACTATGGCTACACCTTC. This sequence encodes CASSYRDRNYGYTF.

DNA of the CDR3: TGTGCCAGCAGCCAAGGGGGACAGGGAGGAAAAGGCTACACCTTC. Translating gives CASSQGGQGGKGYTF. This rearrangement joins TRBV4-2 to TRBJ1-2, with 9 bases aligning to TRBD1. Germline V lookup: CDR1 LGHNA, CDR2 YNFKEQ. The V gene end was trimmed by 1 base and the J gene end by 8 bases; junction bases not matched to a gene: 8. The CDR3 is 15 residues long.